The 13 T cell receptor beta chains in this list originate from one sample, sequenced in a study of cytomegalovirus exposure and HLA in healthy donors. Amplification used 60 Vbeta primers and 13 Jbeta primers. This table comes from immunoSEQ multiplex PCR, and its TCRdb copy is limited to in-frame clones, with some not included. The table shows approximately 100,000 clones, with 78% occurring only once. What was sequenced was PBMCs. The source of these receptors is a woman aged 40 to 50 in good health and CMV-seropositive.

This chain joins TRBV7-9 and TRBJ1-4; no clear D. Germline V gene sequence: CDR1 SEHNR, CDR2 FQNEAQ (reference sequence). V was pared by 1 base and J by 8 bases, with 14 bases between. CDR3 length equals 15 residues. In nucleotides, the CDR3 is TGTGCCAGCAGCTTAGGACTTTCCGAGGCGGAAAAACTGTTTTTT. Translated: CASSLGLSEAEKLFF.

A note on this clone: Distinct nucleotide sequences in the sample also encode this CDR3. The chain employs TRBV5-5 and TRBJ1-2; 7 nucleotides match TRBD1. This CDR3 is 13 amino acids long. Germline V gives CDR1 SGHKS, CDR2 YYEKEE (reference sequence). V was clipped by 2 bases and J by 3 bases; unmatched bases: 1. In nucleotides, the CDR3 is TGTGCCAGCAGCTTAGGGACAGACTATGGCTACACCTTC. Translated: CASSLGTDYGYTF.

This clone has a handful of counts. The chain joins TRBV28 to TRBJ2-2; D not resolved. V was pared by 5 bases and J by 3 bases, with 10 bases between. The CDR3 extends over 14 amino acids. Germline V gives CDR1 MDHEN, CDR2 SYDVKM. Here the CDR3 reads CASSIQVYTGELFF. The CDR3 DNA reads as TGTGCCAGCAGTATTCAGGTTTACACCGGGGAGCTGTTTTTT.

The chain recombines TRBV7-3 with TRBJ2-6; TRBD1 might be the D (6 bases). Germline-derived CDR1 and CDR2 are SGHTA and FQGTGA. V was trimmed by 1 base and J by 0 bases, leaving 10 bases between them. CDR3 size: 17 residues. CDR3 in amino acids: CASSLNTGYSGANVLTF. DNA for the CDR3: TGTGCCAGCAGCTTAAACACAGGGTACTCTGGGGCCAACGTCCTGACTTTC.

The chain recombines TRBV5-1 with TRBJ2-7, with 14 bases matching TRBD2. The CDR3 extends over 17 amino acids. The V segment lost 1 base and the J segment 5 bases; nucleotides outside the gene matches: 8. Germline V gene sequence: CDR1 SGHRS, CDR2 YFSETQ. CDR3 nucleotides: TGCGCCAGCAGCTTGAGCGGGACTAGCGGGAGTAGTAACGAGCAGTACTTC. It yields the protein CASSLSGTSGSSNEQYF.

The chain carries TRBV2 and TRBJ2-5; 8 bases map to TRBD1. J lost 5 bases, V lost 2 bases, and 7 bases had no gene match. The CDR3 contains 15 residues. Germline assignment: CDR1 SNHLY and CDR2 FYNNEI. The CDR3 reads CASSERTGRVETQYF. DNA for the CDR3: TGTGCCAGCAGTGAACGGACAGGGCGGGTTGAGACCCAGTACTTC.

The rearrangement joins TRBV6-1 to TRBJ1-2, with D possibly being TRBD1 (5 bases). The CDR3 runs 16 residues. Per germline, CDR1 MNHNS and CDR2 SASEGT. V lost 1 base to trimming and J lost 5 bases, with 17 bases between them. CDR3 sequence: CASSEDSTATAYGYTF. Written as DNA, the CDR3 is TGTGCCAGCAGTGAAGACTCGACAGCGACTGCGTATGGCTACACCTTC.

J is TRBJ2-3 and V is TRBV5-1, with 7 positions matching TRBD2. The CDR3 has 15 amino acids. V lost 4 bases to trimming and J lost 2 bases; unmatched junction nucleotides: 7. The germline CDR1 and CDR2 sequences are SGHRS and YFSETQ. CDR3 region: CASSRGDFNTDTQYF. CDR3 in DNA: TGCGCCAGCAGCCGGGGGGATTTCAACACAGATACGCAGTATTTT.

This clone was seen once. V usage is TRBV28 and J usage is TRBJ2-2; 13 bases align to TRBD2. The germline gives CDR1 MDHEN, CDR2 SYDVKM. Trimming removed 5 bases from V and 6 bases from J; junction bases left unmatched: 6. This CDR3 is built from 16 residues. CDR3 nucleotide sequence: TGTGCCAGCAGTCCCACCGGGACTAGCGGGGCCGGGGAGCTGTTTTTT. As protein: CASSPTGTSGAGELFF.

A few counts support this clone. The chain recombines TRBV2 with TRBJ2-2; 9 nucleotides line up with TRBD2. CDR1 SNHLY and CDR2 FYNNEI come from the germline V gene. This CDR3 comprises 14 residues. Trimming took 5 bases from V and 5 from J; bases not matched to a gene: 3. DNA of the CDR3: TGTGCCAGCAGTTTTAGCGGGAGTACCGGGGAGCTGTTTTTT. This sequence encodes CASSFSGSTGELFF.

CDR3 nucleotides: TGTGCCAGCAGCCGGACAGGGCTTAACACTGAAGCTTTCTTT. Protein product: CASSRTGLNTEAFF. The chain combines TRBV28 with TRBJ1-1, with 8 bases lining up with TRBD1. Germline CDR1 is MDHEN and CDR2 is SYDVKM. The J segment lost 2 bases and the V segment lost 6 bases, leaving 5 bases of the junction unmatched. This CDR3 comprises 14 residues. Full variable domain (missing parts from reference TRBV28 and TRBJ1-1): DVKVTQSSRYLVKRTGEKVFLECVQDMDHENMFWYRQDPGLGLRLIYFSYDVKMKEKGDIPEGYSVSREKKERFSLILESASTNQTSMYLCASSRTGLNTEAFFGQGTRLTVV.

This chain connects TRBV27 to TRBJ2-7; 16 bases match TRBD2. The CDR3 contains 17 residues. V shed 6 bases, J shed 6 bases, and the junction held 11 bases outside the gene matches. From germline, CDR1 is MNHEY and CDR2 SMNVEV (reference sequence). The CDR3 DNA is TGTGCCAGCAGAGGGACTAGCGGGAGGGGACTGTGGGGCGAGCAGTACTTC. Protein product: CASRGTSGRGLWGEQYF.

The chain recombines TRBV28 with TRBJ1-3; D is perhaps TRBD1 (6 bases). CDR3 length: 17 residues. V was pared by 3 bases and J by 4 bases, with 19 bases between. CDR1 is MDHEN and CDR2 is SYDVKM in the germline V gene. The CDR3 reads CASSFWGGDSEGNTIYF. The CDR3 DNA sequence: TGTGCCAGCAGTTTTTGGGGGGGCGATTCGGAAGGAAACACCATATATTTT. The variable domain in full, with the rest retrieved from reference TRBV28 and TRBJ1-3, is DVKVTQSSRYLVKRTGEKVFLECVQDMDHENMFWYRQDPGLGLRLIYFSYDVKMKEKGDIPEGYSVSREKKERFSLILESASTNQTSMYLCASSFWGGDSEGNTIYFGEGSWLTVV.